The 5 T cell receptor beta chains presented below share a single source sample, sequenced in a study of post-analysis software for immune sequencing data. Regarding the study as a whole: Elevated frequency relative to controls characterized roughly five TRBV segments in patients, TRBV5-6, TRBV5-1 and TRBV20-1 among them.

Their cognate antigens are unknown. Every TCR beta cDNA library bore unique molecular identifiers. One entry per CDR3 protein results from TCRdb running MiXCR on the PCR reads. The sample holds about 810,000 distinct CDR3 sequences, approximately 57% seen once. What was sequenced was blood. These receptors were obtained from a girl under 18 with multiple sclerosis.

The DNA of the CDR3 is TGTGCCATCAGTGGGGGGAGTTACACAGATACGCAGTATTTT. Translation: CAISGGSYTDTQYF. J is TRBJ2-3 and V is TRBV10-3; D tentatively fits TRBD1 or TRBD2 (5 bases each). Trimming removed 4 bases at V and 2 bases at J, with 10 bases between. The length of the CDR3 is 14 residues. CDR1 is ENHRY, CDR2 SYGVKD, per germline.

The chain joins TRBV7-8 to TRBJ2-3, with D tentatively TRBD2 (6 bases). The V end was cut by 5 bases, the J end by 1 base, with 10 bases between. Looked up from germline, CDR1 is SGHVS and CDR2 is FQNEAQ. This CDR3 is 14 amino acids long. Here the CDR3 reads CASSPVAGTDTQYF. For the CDR3, the DNA is TGTGCCAGCAGCCCAGTAGCGGGCACAGATACGCAGTATTTT.

The chain links TRBV20-1 to TRBJ1-1; D not resolved. The CDR3 has 15 amino acids. Germline CDR1 DFQATT, CDR2 SNEGSKA (reference sequence). Between the trimmed V and J ends, which lost 0 bases and 3 bases, there was a span of 14 bases. The CDR3: CSARDPRGGDTEAFF. The CDR3 nucleotides read TGCAGTGCTAGAGATCCTCGGGGTGGAGACACTGAAGCTTTCTTT.

The genes are TRBV7-6 and TRBJ1-2; D perhaps matches TRBD1 (6 bases). Trimming removed 5 bases from V and 7 bases from J, with 20 bases in between. The CDR3 length is 15 residues. Germline CDR1 and CDR2: SGHVS and FNYEAQ. The CDR3 DNA reads as TGTGCCAGCAGCCCGAACAGGGTCCCTCGTCTTGGCTACACCTTC. Translated, it gives CASSPNRVPRLGYTF.

The chain is built from TRBV18 and TRBJ2-7; D not resolved. V was clipped by 2 bases and J by 9 bases, with 14 bases between them. The CDR3 covers 13 residues. From germline, CDR1 is KGHSH and CDR2 LQKENI. The CDR3 DNA reads TGTGCCAGCTCACCAGCGGAAAGGGTAGGGCAGTACTTC. Translated, it gives CASSPAERVGQYF.